This record concerns one T cell receptor (beta chain) sequence. CDR1 SGHDT and CDR2 YYEEEE come from the germline V gene. V gave up 0 bases and J gave up 4 bases, with 12 bases separating them. The CDR3 extends over 15 amino acids. This specimen belongs to a study of blood T cell repertoires in COVID-19. Study as a whole: Collection of acute and convalescent COVID-19 samples took place in the United States, Italy and Spain. Sources were T cells, B-cell-depleted T cells, or PBMCs; the material itself was cDNA or gDNA.

Per the original data handling: Reference gene primers were amplified, and this amplification served to estimate nucleated cell counts. Sequencing used immunoSEQ multiplex PCR; TCRdb keeps in-frame clones, though not all of them. V and J calls and clone size follow that table, whereas D and trimming were derived from the DNA. The data show some 140,000 clones, approximately 87% seen once. This chain links TRBV5-6 with TRBJ2-3; D may be TRBD1 (6 bases). The specimen was peripheral blood. The TCR originated in a man aged 45-65 years with active COVID-19. The CDR3 sequence is CASSLAGAGADTQYF. CDR3 nucleotides: TGTGCCAGCAGCTTGGCAGGGGCCGGCGCAGATACGCAGTATTTT.